Listed below are T cell receptor beta chains from one sample, sequenced in a study of T cell repertoires in cytomegalovirus infection. Via MiXCR, TCRdb re-called the reads, giving one row per CDR3 protein. The sample contains 200,000 to 300,000 distinct CDR3 sequences, roughly an eighth of which appear only once. Sequencing was performed on PBMCs. Source of these receptors: a human donor in good health (CMV status not recorded). Some clones in this sample may be carry-over from other donors' samples. The CDR3 runs from the conserved cysteine through the conserved F or W. Fields, in order: D gene, clone size, J gene, V gene, CDR3 DNA, CDR3 protein. D genes are given only for firm matches. Size tells how often a clone was seen (once, few, many) or the class of an expanded clone, and some rows leave it out.

D: TRBD2
size: few
J: TRBJ2-5
V: TRBV6-1
DNA: TGTGCCAGCAGTGAAATATTAAGGACTAGCGGCCAAGAGACCCAGTACTTC
CDR3: CASSEILRTSGQETQYF

D: -
size: once
J: TRBJ1-3
V: TRBV20-1
DNA: TGCAGTGCCCCCCGAGAGGGGCGATACGGAAACACCATATATTTT
CDR3: CSAPREGRYGNTIYF

D: -
size: many
J: TRBJ2-1
V: TRBV29-1
DNA: TGCAGCGTTGAAGGAACAGGCGTCGATGAGCAGTTCTTC
CDR3: CSVEGTGVDEQFF

D: TRBD1
size: -
J: TRBJ1-2
V: TRBV5-1
DNA: TGCGCCAGCAGCGCGGGACAGGGGGACTATGGCTACACCTTC
CDR3: CASSAGQGDYGYTF

D: TRBD1
size: -
J: TRBJ1-2
V: TRBV20-1
DNA: TGCAGTGCCAAAGCAGGGGGCGGCTATGGCTACACCTTC
CDR3: CSAKAGGGYGYTF

D: -
size: many
J: TRBJ1-5
V: TRBV12-3/TRBV12-4
DNA: TGTGCCAGCAAAAGAGGTGACCAGCCCCAGCATTTT
CDR3: CASKRGDQPQHF

D: -
size: many
J: TRBJ2-7
V: TRBV19
DNA: TGTGCCAGTAGTATTAGGGTAGGGGGCTCCTACGAGCAGTACTTC
CDR3: CASSIRVGGSYEQYF

D: TRBD1
size: -
J: TRBJ1-5
V: TRBV27
DNA: TGTGCCAGTGGACAGGGGGCATGGCAGCCCCAGCATTTT
CDR3: CASGQGAWQPQHF

D: -
size: -
J: TRBJ1-3
V: TRBV28
DNA: TGTGCCAGCACCACGACACGGGCAGACACCATATATTTT
CDR3: CASTTTRADTIYF

D: -
size: many
J: TRBJ1-1
V: TRBV7-2
DNA: TGTGCCAGCAGCTTTCCGCGGACAGCCGCATTGAACACTGAAGCTTTCTTT
CDR3: CASSFPRTAALNTEAFF

D: TRBD2
size: many
J: TRBJ2-3
V: TRBV7-3
DNA: TGTGCCAGCAGCTTGGCGGGAGCCTCCGATACGCAGTATTTT
CDR3: CASSLAGASDTQYF

D: -
size: many
J: TRBJ2-5
V: TRBV5-6
DNA: TGTGCCAGCAGCCCGGACGGGGGCCCTAGGGAGACCCAGTACTTC
CDR3: CASSPDGGPRETQYF

D: -
size: many
J: TRBJ2-1
V: TRBV28
DNA: TGTGCCAGCAGCCCCCCCCCCGGTCATGAGCAGTTCTTC
CDR3: CASSPPPGHEQFF

D: -
size: many
J: TRBJ2-7
V: TRBV14
DNA: TGTGCCAGCAGCCCCTGGGGCTACTACGAGCAGTACTTC
CDR3: CASSPWGYYEQYF

D: TRBD2
size: -
J: TRBJ2-1
V: TRBV7-9
DNA: TGTGCCAGCAGCTCACTAGCGGGAGTTTACAATGAGCAGTTCTTC
CDR3: CASSSLAGVYNEQFF

D: TRBD2
size: -
J: TRBJ2-7
V: TRBV6-2/TRBV6-3
DNA: TGTGCCAGCAGTTACTCGTTCCCCGGAGCGGGGGCATCCAACGAGCAGTACTTC
CDR3: CASSYSFPGAGASNEQYF

D: -
size: once
J: TRBJ2-2
V: TRBV7-9
DNA: TGTGCCAGCAGCTTAGCGGGGACCTCCGGGGAGCTGTTTTTT
CDR3: CASSLAGTSGELFF

D: TRBD1
size: many
J: TRBJ2-2
V: TRBV19
DNA: TGTGCCAGTACCGTGGGACAGGGGAACACCGGGGAGCTGTTTTTT
CDR3: CASTVGQGNTGELFF

D: TRBD1
size: many
J: TRBJ1-1
V: TRBV14
DNA: TGTGCCAGCAGCCAAGATGCCGTATGGGACAGGGGACCTCTAAGTGAAGCTTTCTTT
CDR3: CASSQDAVWDRGPLSEAFF

D: -
size: many
J: TRBJ1-2
V: TRBV7-2
DNA: TGTGCCAGCAGCTTAGATGGGGGCTACACCTTC
CDR3: CASSLDGGYTF

D: -
size: many
J: TRBJ2-5
V: TRBV6-6
DNA: TGTGCCAGCAGTTACTCGGCGGCAGCTCAAGAGACCCAGTACTTC
CDR3: CASSYSAAAQETQYF

D: -
size: many
J: TRBJ1-2
V: TRBV6-5
DNA: TGTGCCAGCAGTTACTCGGGCGGGGGGGGCTACACCTTC
CDR3: CASSYSGGGGYTF

D: TRBD1
size: few
J: TRBJ1-4
V: TRBV5-1
DNA: TGCGCCAGCAGCTTGGAAGGGGGACAGGGGACTCTGGGAAAACTGTTTTTT
CDR3: CASSLEGGQGTLGKLFF

D: -
size: -
J: TRBJ2-1
V: TRBV6-5
DNA: TGTGCCAGCAGTTCACTAGGGCGGGACTTCAGCTCCTACAATGAGCAGTTCTTC
CDR3: CASSSLGRDFSSYNEQFF